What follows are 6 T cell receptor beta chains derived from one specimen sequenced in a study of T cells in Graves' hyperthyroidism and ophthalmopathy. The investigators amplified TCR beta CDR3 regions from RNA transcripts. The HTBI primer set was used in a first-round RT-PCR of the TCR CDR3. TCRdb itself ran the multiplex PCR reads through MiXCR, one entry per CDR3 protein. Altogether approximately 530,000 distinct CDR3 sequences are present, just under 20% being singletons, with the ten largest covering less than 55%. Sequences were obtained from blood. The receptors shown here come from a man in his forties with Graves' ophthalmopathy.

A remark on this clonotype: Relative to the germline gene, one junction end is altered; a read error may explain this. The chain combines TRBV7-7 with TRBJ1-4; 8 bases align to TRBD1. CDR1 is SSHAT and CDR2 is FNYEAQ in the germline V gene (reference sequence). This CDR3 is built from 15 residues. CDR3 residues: CASSLGQGRGEKLFF. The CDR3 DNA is TGTGCTAGCAGCTTAGGACAGGGTCGGGGTGAAAAACTGTTTTTT.

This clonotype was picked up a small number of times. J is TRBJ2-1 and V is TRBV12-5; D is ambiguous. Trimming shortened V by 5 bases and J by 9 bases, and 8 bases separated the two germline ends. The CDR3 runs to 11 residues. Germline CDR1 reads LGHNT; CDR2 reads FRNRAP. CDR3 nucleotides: TGTGCTAGTGGTGTCCAAAGTGAGCAGTTCTTC. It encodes CASGVQSEQFF.

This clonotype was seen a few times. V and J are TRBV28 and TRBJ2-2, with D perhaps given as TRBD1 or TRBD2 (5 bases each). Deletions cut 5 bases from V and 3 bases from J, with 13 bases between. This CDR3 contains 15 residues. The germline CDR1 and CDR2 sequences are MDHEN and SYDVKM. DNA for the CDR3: TGTGCCAGCAGTCCCCCGATGGGGGACACCGGGGAGCTGTTTTTT. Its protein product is CASSPPMGDTGELFF.

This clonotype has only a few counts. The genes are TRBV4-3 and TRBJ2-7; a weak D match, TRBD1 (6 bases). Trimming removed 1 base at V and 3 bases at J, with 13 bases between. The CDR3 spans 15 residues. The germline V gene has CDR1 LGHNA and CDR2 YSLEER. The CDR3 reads CASSQGTDVSYEQYF. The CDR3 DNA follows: TGCGCCAGCAGCCAAGGGACAGACGTAAGCTACGAGCAGTACTTC.

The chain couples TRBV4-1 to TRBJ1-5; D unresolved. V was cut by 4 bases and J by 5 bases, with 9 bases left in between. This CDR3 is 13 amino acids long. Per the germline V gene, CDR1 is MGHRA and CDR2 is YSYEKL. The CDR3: CASSPATDQPQHF. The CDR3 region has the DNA TGCGCCAGCAGCCCCGCAACAGATCAGCCCCAGCATTTT.

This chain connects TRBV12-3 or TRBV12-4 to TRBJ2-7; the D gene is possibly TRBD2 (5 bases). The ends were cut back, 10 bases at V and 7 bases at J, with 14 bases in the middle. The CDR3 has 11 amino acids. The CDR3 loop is CATAGPGEQYF. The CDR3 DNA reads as TGTGCCACGGCTGGACCGGGAGAGCAGTACTTC.